This TCR beta chain came from a study of blood T cell repertoires in COVID-19. CDR1 and CDR2 (germline): LGHNA, YSLEER. V was clipped by 4 bases and J by 4 bases, with 13 bases between them. CDR3 length equals 15 residues. Recovered Cohort 3 donors showed two negative PCRs, clearance, or symptom resolution. Here immunoSEQ multiplex PCR was the method, and the copy in TCRdb shows in-frame clones only, minus some. The table has a few hundred thousand clones, roughly 88% seen once. This TCR came from a woman between 40 and 55 years old who had recovered from COVID-19. The gene calls are TRBV4-3 and TRBJ1-4, with D perhaps matching TRBD1 (5 bases). The sample was PBMCs or T cells enriched from blood (not recorded which). CDR3: CASSPQGIFNEKLFF. The CDR3 DNA reads as TGCGCCAGCAGCCCCCAGGGAATCTTTAATGAAAAACTGTTTTTT.